This T cell receptor beta chain was observed in a study of OX40 agonist ivuxolimab in advanced cancers. Libraries were prepared by immunoSEQ multiplex PCR; TCRdb keeps only in-frame clonotypes and omits some of them. The profile shows 30,000 to 40,000 clones, around 89% of them singletons. This CDR3 spans 14 amino acids. The germline CDR1 and CDR2 sequences are MNHEY and SVGAGI. V lost 2 bases to trimming and J lost 3 bases; unmatched junction nucleotides: 3. V gene TRBV6-5 combines with J gene TRBJ2-7; 8 positions agree with TRBD1. The clonotype comes from an adult with an advanced solid tumor such as melanoma, head and neck, liver or kidney cancer. This sample comprised CD4+ or CD8+ T cells sorted from blood, obtained in a trial of the OX40 agonist ivuxolimab. The CDR3 sequence is CASSYGTGIYEQYF. DNA for the CDR3: TGTGCCAGCAGTTACGGGACAGGTATCTACGAGCAGTACTTC.